Below are 9 T cell receptor beta chains sequenced from a single sample in a study of blood T cell repertoires in COVID-19. Clones were read by immunoSEQ multiplex PCR, and TCRdb kept only the in-frame ones, dropping some. This sample has 60,000 or so clones, with roughly nine tenths found just once. Sequences were obtained from peripheral blood. The receptors stem from a man in his 60s with acute or convalescent COVID-19.

V is TRBV19 and J is TRBJ2-3; 7 bases agree with TRBD2. Germline V gene sequence: CDR1 LNHDA, CDR2 SQIVND (reference sequence). The V and J ends lost 5 bases and 4 bases, in that order; junction bases with no gene match: 12. The CDR3 contains 16 residues. The CDR3 DNA sequence: TGTGCCAGTAGTCCCAGGGAGGGCAGGGACCCAGATACGCAGTATTTT. Its translation is CASSPREGRDPDTQYF.

The V and J genes are TRBV19 and TRBJ2-2, with D unclear. The CDR3 spans 14 residues. The V end was cut by 3 bases, the J end by 6 bases, with 11 bases between. Germline-derived CDR1 and CDR2 are LNHDA and SQIVND (reference sequence). DNA of the CDR3: TGTGCCAGTAGTATTTTTGAGGCGTCCGGGGAGCTGTTTTTT. This translates into CASSIFEASGELFF.

The rearrangement uses TRBV5-6 and TRBJ1-2, with D perhaps TRBD1 (6 bases). V was shortened by 3 bases and J by 9 bases, with 15 bases between the two germline ends. Germline loops: CDR1 SGHDT, CDR2 YYEEEE. This CDR3 region has 13 residues. The CDR3, as DNA: TGTGCCAGCAGCTCCGCCCGGGACACCAGCTACACCTTC. Protein: CASSSARDTSYTF.

This clone is judged medium-sized (0.01 to 0.1%). The CDR3 spells CASSVELVQETQYF. CDR3 nucleotide sequence: TGTGCCAGCAGCGTAGAGCTAGTACAAGAGACCCAGTACTTC. This rearrangement joins TRBV9 to TRBJ2-5; D is ambiguous. The germline CDR1 and CDR2 sequences are SGDLS and YYNGEE. V lost 0 bases and J 2 bases, leaving 8 bases between the germline ends. This CDR3 contains 14 residues.

The genes are TRBV19 and TRBJ1-5, with a tentative D call TRBD1 (6 bases). V lost 2 bases to trimming and J lost 0 bases, with 23 bases between them. CDR1 LNHDA and CDR2 SQIVND come from the germline V gene (reference sequence). This CDR3 is built from 20 residues. CDR3 sequence (DNA): TGTGCCAGTAGTATAAGGCGGGAGATGGGGGCTCGATATAGCAATCAGCCCCAGCATTTT. Protein sequence: CASSIRREMGARYSNQPQHF.

V and J are TRBV11-2 and TRBJ2-3, with 10 bases identical to TRBD2. J was trimmed by 1 base and V by 5 bases; bases with no gene match: 9. This CDR3 region has 17 residues. In germline, CDR1 is SGHAT, CDR2 FQNNGV. In DNA, the CDR3 is TGTGCCAGCAGCCTCCACCTCGGACTAGCGGGCACAGATACGCAGTATTTT. Translated, it gives CASSLHLGLAGTDTQYF.

The CDR3 bases are TGTGCCATCAGTGGGGACAGCCGAGCAACTAATGAAAAACTGTTTTTT. Translation: CAISGDSRATNEKLFF. The chain couples TRBV10-3 to TRBJ1-4; 7 bases match TRBD1. Trimming removed 4 bases from V and 0 bases from J; junction bases left unmatched: 5. CDR1 ENHRY and CDR2 SYGVKD come from the germline V gene. The CDR3 is made up of 16 amino acids.

The V gene is TRBV7-9, the J gene TRBJ2-7; 10 nucleotides align to TRBD2. Germline CDR1 reads SEHNR; CDR2 reads FQNEAQ (reference sequence). Trimming at V came to 5 bases and at J to 5 bases, leaving 9 bases not matched to a gene. The CDR3 sequence is 15 residues long. The CDR3 nucleotides are TGTGCCAGCAGCAGAAAGAGCGGGGGGGACCACGAGCAGTACTTC. This translates into CASSRKSGGDHEQYF.

The V and J genes are TRBV15 and TRBJ1-1; D is perhaps TRBD1 (6 bases). This CDR3 comprises 20 residues. V shed 0 bases and J shed 2 bases, with 25 bases lying between them. Germline V gene sequence: CDR1 LNHNV, CDR2 YYDKDF (reference sequence). CDR3 residues: CATSRDRTGRPGVPNTEAFF. CDR3 nucleotide sequence: TGTGCCACCAGCAGAGATAGAACAGGACGCCCAGGGGTACCAAACACTGAAGCTTTCTTT.